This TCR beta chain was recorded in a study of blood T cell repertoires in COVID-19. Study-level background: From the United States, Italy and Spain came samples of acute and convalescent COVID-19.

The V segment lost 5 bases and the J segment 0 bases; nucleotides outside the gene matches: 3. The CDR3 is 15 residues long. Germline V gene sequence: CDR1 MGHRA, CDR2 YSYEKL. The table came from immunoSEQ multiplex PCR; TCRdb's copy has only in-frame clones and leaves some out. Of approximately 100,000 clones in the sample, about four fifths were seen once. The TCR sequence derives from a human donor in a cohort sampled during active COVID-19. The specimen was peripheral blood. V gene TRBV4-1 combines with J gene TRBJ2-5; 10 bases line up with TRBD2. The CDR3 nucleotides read TGCGCCAGCAGCACTAGCGGGGCAAACCAAGAGACCCAGTACTTC. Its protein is CASSTSGANQETQYF.